This is a list of T cell receptor beta chains from one sample in a study of CD8 T cells in Susac syndrome. TCRdb re-called the immunoSEQ multiplex PCR reads through MiXCR, storing one row per CDR3 protein. The table has tens of thousands of distinct CDR3 sequences, roughly 90% seen once; the top ten hold 0.5%. Specimen: CD8+ T cells from PBMCs. These receptors were obtained from a human donor with multiple sclerosis. The CDR3 runs from the conserved cysteine through the conserved F or W. The order of the fields is clone size, D gene, V gene, J gene, CDR3 DNA, CDR3 protein. D genes are given only for firm matches. Rows give clone size only sometimes, using once, few, many, or a class for an expanded clone.

>NA|TRBD2|TRBV29-1|TRBJ2-2
TGCAGCGTGCCCGCGACTAGCGTCGAGTCCGGGGAGCTGTTTTTT
CSVPATSVESGELFF
>NA|NA|TRBV12-3/TRBV12-4|TRBJ2-1
TGTGCCAGCACCGATACCCACAGGAATGAGCAGTTCTTC
CASTDTHRNEQFF
>NA|NA|TRBV4-1|TRBJ2-1
TGCGCCAGCAGCCAAGACCCACCCGGGGGAAATGAGCAGTTCTTC
CASSQDPPGGNEQFF
>few|NA|TRBV27|TRBJ2-5
TGTGCCAGCAGTTGGTCAGGCGCCCCGATTGAGTACTTC
CASSWSGAPIEYF
>NA|NA|TRBV14|TRBJ1-2
TGTGCCAGCAGCCAAGATTTCTTCGGGGGAAGCTCTGGCTACACCTTC
CASSQDFFGGSSGYTF
>NA|NA|TRBV4-3|TRBJ1-1
TGCGCCAGCAGCCAAGAGACAGCAAGGTACACTGAAGCTTTCTTT
CASSQETARYTEAFF
>NA|NA|TRBV6-6|TRBJ1-1
TGTGCCAGCAGGGGACCCTGGACAGTGAACACTGAAGCTTTCTTT
CASRGPWTVNTEAFF
>once|NA|TRBV3-1|TRBJ2-1
TGTGCCAGCAGCCAAGATTGGTTGATCTCCTACAATGAGCAGTTCTTC
CASSQDWLISYNEQFF
>NA|TRBD2|TRBV20-1|TRBJ2-7
TGCAGTGCTAGAGATGTAACTAGCGGGAGTTCCTACGAGCAGTACTTC
CSARDVTSGSSYEQYF
>NA|TRBD1|TRBV4-3|TRBJ2-7
TGCGCCAGCAGCCAAGATCTCTCCGGACAGGGGGGCTACGAGCAGTACTTC
CASSQDLSGQGGYEQYF
>NA|NA|TRBV20-1|TRBJ1-2
TGCAGTGCTAGACCGGGACTTGGCAACTATGGCTACACCTTC
CSARPGLGNYGYTF
>NA|TRBD2|TRBV5-5|TRBJ2-1
TGTGCCAGCAGCTTGGGGCAGGGACTAGTCCTAGAGCAGTTCTTC
CASSLGQGLVLEQFF
>few|TRBD1|TRBV28|TRBJ1-5
TGTGCCAGCACCTCAGGGGGCGGCAATCAGCCCCAGCATTTT
CASTSGGGNQPQHF
>NA|NA|TRBV9|TRBJ2-5
TGTGCCAGCAGCCCAAACCAAGAGACCCAGTACTTC
CASSPNQETQYF
>NA|TRBD1|TRBV20-1|TRBJ2-3
TGCAGTGCTAGGGCGGACAGGGCGCCGTGGTACACAGATACGCAGTATTTT
CSARADRAPWYTDTQYF
>NA|NA|TRBV6-1|TRBJ2-7
TGTGCCAGCAGTCCCGGGGGAGCGGAAGAGCAGTACTTC
CASSPGGAEEQYF
>NA|NA|TRBV11-2|TRBJ2-2
TGTGCCAGCAGCCTTTGGGACCGCAACACCGGGGAGCTGTTTTTT
CASSLWDRNTGELFF
>NA|NA|TRBV2|TRBJ2-7
TGTGCCAGCAGTGAAAGAGTAGCCCAACCCAACGAGCAGTACTTC
CASSERVAQPNEQYF
>NA|TRBD2|TRBV6-2/TRBV6-3|TRBJ2-7
TGTGCCAGCAGTCCCAGGACTAGCGGGACGTACGAGCAGTACTTC
CASSPRTSGTYEQYF
>NA|TRBD2|TRBV5-4|TRBJ2-2
TGTGCCAGCAGCCAAGGACTAGCGGGGGACACCGGGGAGCTGTTTTTT
CASSQGLAGDTGELFF
>NA|NA|TRBV27|TRBJ1-2
TGTGCCAGCAGTCCTCTCCCGGACGGGGGCAGGGGCTACACCTTC
CASSPLPDGGRGYTF
>few|TRBD2|TRBV7-8|TRBJ2-1
TGTGCCAGCAGCCTACTTGCGGGAGGATACAATGAGCAGTTCTTC
CASSLLAGGYNEQFF
>NA|TRBD2|TRBV5-1|TRBJ2-2
TGCGCCAGCAGCATGGGACTAGCGGGAGGAGGCACCGGGGAGCTGTTTTTT
CASSMGLAGGGTGELFF
>NA|TRBD1|TRBV28|TRBJ2-2
TGTGCCAGCAGTCGACAGGGGCGGAACACCGGGGAGCTGTTTTTT
CASSRQGRNTGELFF
>NA|TRBD2|TRBV25-1|TRBJ2-7
TGTGCCAGCAGTGCCGCCGGGACTAGAGGGACCTACGAGCAGTACTTC
CASSAAGTRGTYEQYF
>once|NA|TRBV19|TRBJ1-5
TGTGCCAGTAGTATCATTATCGTGGACACGGACCCCTATCAGCCCCAGCATTTT
CASSIIIVDTDPYQPQHF
>NA|NA|TRBV27|TRBJ1-1
TGTGCCAGCAGTTTATTTCCGGAGGACACTGAAGCTTTCTTT
CASSLFPEDTEAFF
>NA|NA|TRBV4-1|TRBJ2-4
TGCGCCAGCACTCCGAGAGGAGAGAGGGCCAAAAACATTCAGTACTTC
CASTPRGERAKNIQYF
>NA|TRBD2|TRBV5-1|TRBJ2-2
TGCGCCAGCAGCTTCGGACTAGCGGAGAGGGCGAACACCGGGGAGCTGTTTTTT
CASSFGLAERANTGELFF
>NA|NA|TRBV15|TRBJ2-1
TGTGCCACCAGCAGAGGCGGATCTGAGCAGTTCTTC
CATSRGGSEQFF
>NA|TRBD1|TRBV6-5|TRBJ2-7
TGTGCCAGCAGCCAGACAGGGTTCCTGACCTACGAGCAGTACTTC
CASSQTGFLTYEQYF
>few|NA|TRBV28|TRBJ2-7
TGTGCCAGCAGTACCTACTACGAGCAGTACTTC
CASSTYYEQYF
>NA|NA|TRBV7-3|TRBJ2-3
TGTGCCAGCAGCTTTGGAGCACGGACAAGAGATACGCAGTATTTT
CASSFGARTRDTQYF
>NA|TRBD1|TRBV20-1|TRBJ2-7
TGCAGTACGAAAGCTACAGGGGCCTACGAGCAGTACTTC
CSTKATGAYEQYF
>NA|TRBD2|TRBV19|TRBJ2-1
TGTGCCGTTGGGGAGGCGGGAGGTTCGAGGTATGAGCAGTTCTTC
CAVGEAGGSRYEQFF
>NA|NA|TRBV9|TRBJ2-3
TGTGCCAGCAGCGGCCGGGACGGAGTCTTGGATACGCAGTATTTT
CASSGRDGVLDTQYF
>NA|NA|TRBV27|TRBJ2-5
TGTGCCAGCATTTTTCGAGGGGCCCAGACCCAGTACTTC
CASIFRGAQTQYF
>NA|TRBD2|TRBV7-3|TRBJ2-2
TGTGCCAGCAGCTTTCCAGCGGGGGACCCGAACACCGGGGAGCTGTTTTTT
CASSFPAGDPNTGELFF
>once|NA|TRBV12-3/TRBV12-4|TRBJ2-7
TGTGCCAGCAGTCCTATCTGGGCAGGGCAGGAATACGAGCAGTACTTC
CASSPIWAGQEYEQYF
>once|NA|TRBV24-1|TRBJ1-2
TGTGCCACCAGTGAGACAGAGACGAACTATGGCTACACCTTC
CATSETETNYGYTF
>NA|NA|TRBV9|TRBJ1-1
TGTGCCAGCAGCCCCCTCGGGGCCCACACTGAAGCTTTCTTT
CASSPLGAHTEAFF
>NA|NA|TRBV6-4|TRBJ1-5
TGTGCCAGCAGTGACTCGAATGTGTCAGTACAGTATAGCAATCAGCCCCAGCATTTT
CASSDSNVSVQYSNQPQHF
>once|NA|TRBV11-2|TRBJ2-6
TGTGCCAACGAGTATCCCTCCGGGGCCAACGTCCTGACTTTC
CANEYPSGANVLTF
>NA|NA|TRBV4-3|TRBJ2-5
TGCGCCAGCAGCCCCATATGGGACAACCAAGAGACCCAGTACTTC
CASSPIWDNQETQYF
>NA|TRBD2|TRBV3-1|TRBJ2-3
TGTGCCAGCAGCCCCGGACTAGCGGAAGGGGGGCCAGATACGCAGTATTTT
CASSPGLAEGGPDTQYF
>NA|NA|TRBV12-3/TRBV12-4|TRBJ1-5
TGTGCCAGCAGTCCGATCCTGAGGGAGCCCCAGCATTTT
CASSPILREPQHF
>NA|NA|TRBV6-6|TRBJ1-1
TGTGCCAGCAGTTACCCTACAGGGACTCACGGAGCTTTCTTT
CASSYPTGTHGAFF
>NA|TRBD2|TRBV7-2|TRBJ2-1
TGTGCCAGCAGCTCCTACGGGCGGGGGGGCTACAATGAGCAGTTCTTC
CASSSYGRGGYNEQFF
>NA|TRBD1|TRBV11-2|TRBJ1-5
TGTGCCAGCAGTTACGGGACAGGCGTCAATCAGCCCCAGCATTTT
CASSYGTGVNQPQHF
>NA|NA|TRBV6-1|TRBJ2-7
TGTGCCAGCAGTGAAGGGTGGGGGGCGAGCTACGAGCAGTACTTC
CASSEGWGASYEQYF
>NA|TRBD1|TRBV24-1|TRBJ2-4
TGTGCCACCAGTGAACAGGGGCGACGGGACATTCAGTACTTC
CATSEQGRRDIQYF
>NA|NA|TRBV4-2|TRBJ1-4
TGTGCCAGCAGCCAAATCTCCTGGGCTAATGAAAAACTGTTTTTT
CASSQISWANEKLFF
>NA|NA|TRBV20-1|TRBJ1-1
TGCAGTGCTAGAGGGCTGGGGAACACTGAAGCTTTCTTT
CSARGLGNTEAFF